This T cell receptor beta chain originates from a study of CD8 T cells in ankylosing spondylitis. For TCR beta, libraries came from quantitative 5'-RACE with molecular barcodes. MiXCR, applied by TCRdb to the 5' RACE reads, yields one record per CDR3 protein. The sample consists of 200,000 to 250,000 distinct CDR3 sequences, 5.5% to 7.5% of them appearing once. In this sample, this clonotype turned up many times. Its specificity is unknown. CDR1 WNHNN and CDR2 SYGVQD come from the germline V gene (reference sequence). The CDR3 consists of 14 residues. V was clipped by 3 bases and J by 3 bases, with 12 bases between them. The study, taken as a whole, reports: Disease-linked clones were found to be CD8+ and relatively rare in peripheral blood. Blood of patients with ankylosing spondylitis appeared to be characterized by a TCR beta motif of fewer than 10 highly homologous variants. Disease-linked clones reportedly concentrated significantly in matched ankylosing spondylitis synovial fluid. Reactive arthritis synovial fluid and blood were previously reported to contain some motif variants.

The clonotype originates from a male donor with ankylosing spondylitis. Sequencing was done on a sample of blood, either unsorted or a sorted T cell fraction (not recorded which). This chain links TRBV10-1 with TRBJ2-7; D gene uncertain. CDR3 amino acids: CASSDSLGSYEQYF. In DNA form, the CDR3 reads TGCGCCAGCAGTGATTCACTGGGAAGCTACGAGCAGTACTTC.